This paragraph reports one T cell receptor (beta chain). Its antigen is still unknown. This entry comes from a study of Tregs in tolerant kidney transplant recipients. Study conclusions and caveats: Donor-specific Treg expansion exceeded global Treg expansion in tolerant patients, suggesting antigen drive.

V lost 4 bases, J lost 2 bases, and 4 bases stayed unmatched. CDR3 size: 14 residues. Germline V lookup: CDR1 SGHDT, CDR2 YYEEEE. Profiling relied on immunoSEQ multiplex PCR, and the TCRdb table lists in-frame clones only, not all of them. The table records about 78,000 clones, approximately 90% of them present only once. The TCR was taken from a human donor who received a combined kidney and bone marrow transplant. The chain is built from TRBV5-6 and TRBJ2-7; 9 nucleotides line up with TRBD1. The sample in question was Tregs from blood, obtained before the transplant. Here the CDR3 DNA reads TGTGCCAGCAGCGTCCGGGACAGGGCCTACGAGCAGTACTTC. Amino acids: CASSVRDRAYEQYF.